This is a list of T cell receptor beta chains from one sample in a study of T cell repertoires in cytomegalovirus infection. These receptors have no known antigen. TCRdb redid the calling of the reads with MiXCR, one entry per CDR3 protein. The sample holds roughly 570,000 distinct CDR3 sequences, 35% to 50% seen once. The sequencing used cultured PBMCs, collected from culture after CMV antigen stimulation. These receptors originate from a human donor in good health (CMV status not recorded). Some clones in this sample may be carry-over from other donors' samples. The CDR3 runs from the conserved cysteine through the conserved F or W. Fields, in order: D gene, V gene, J gene, clone size, CDR3 protein, CDR3 DNA. A D gene is named only where the DNA matches it firmly. Expanded clones get a size class; other rows say once, few or many, or leave the size out.

d_call: TRBD1
v_call: TRBV10-3
j_call: TRBJ1-1
clone_size: -
cdr3_aa: CAIQGDRGTEAFF
cdr3_nt: TGTGCCATCCAGGGGGACAGGGGCACTGAAGCTTTCTTT

d_call: -
v_call: TRBV6-6
j_call: TRBJ2-7
clone_size: few
cdr3_aa: CARPNGPVSGFTYEQYF
cdr3_nt: TGTGCCAGACCTAACGGGCCTGTCTCGGGCTTCACCTACGAGCAGTACTTC

d_call: -
v_call: TRBV7-2
j_call: TRBJ2-7
clone_size: -
cdr3_aa: CASSFAGTDSYEQYF
cdr3_nt: TGTGCCAGCAGCTTCGCCGGGACGGATTCCTACGAGCAGTACTTC

d_call: -
v_call: TRBV7-4
j_call: TRBJ2-3
clone_size: -
cdr3_aa: CASSLGLVSDTQYF
cdr3_nt: TGTGCCAGCAGCTTGGGTCTAGTTTCAGATACGCAGTATTTT

d_call: -
v_call: TRBV19
j_call: TRBJ2-3
clone_size: -
cdr3_aa: CANNPSHGDTQYF
cdr3_nt: TGTGCCAATAACCCTTCGCACGGAGATACGCAGTATTTT

d_call: -
v_call: TRBV5-4
j_call: TRBJ1-2
clone_size: -
cdr3_aa: CASSSEQKQGANYGYTF
cdr3_nt: TGTGCCAGCAGCTCGGAACAGAAACAGGGAGCTAACTATGGCTACACCTTC

d_call: -
v_call: TRBV7-9
j_call: TRBJ1-1
clone_size: -
cdr3_aa: CASSSPSRTLNTEAFF
cdr3_nt: TGTGCCAGCAGCTCACCTAGCCGGACCCTGAACACTGAAGCTTTCTTT

d_call: TRBD2
v_call: TRBV12-3/TRBV12-4
j_call: TRBJ2-2
clone_size: few
cdr3_aa: CASSRSPGGWWTGELFF
cdr3_nt: TGTGCCAGCAGTCGGTCCCCGGGGGGATGGTGGACCGGGGAGCTGTTTTTT

d_call: TRBD2
v_call: TRBV12-3/TRBV12-4
j_call: TRBJ2-1
clone_size: -
cdr3_aa: CASSPPPGVLSGGGSRNEQFF
cdr3_nt: TGTGCCAGCTCACCCCCCCCAGGAGTTCTTAGTGGCGGGGGGTCTAGGAATGAGCAGTTCTTC

d_call: TRBD1
v_call: TRBV11-3
j_call: TRBJ2-4
clone_size: -
cdr3_aa: CASSQAGGNIQYF
cdr3_nt: TGTGCCAGCAGCCAGGCAGGGGGAAACATTCAGTACTTC

d_call: TRBD2
v_call: TRBV7-2
j_call: TRBJ2-1
clone_size: -
cdr3_aa: CASSPRRERINEQFF
cdr3_nt: TGTGCCAGCAGCCCGAGGCGGGAGAGGATCAATGAGCAGTTCTTC

d_call: -
v_call: TRBV2
j_call: TRBJ2-1
clone_size: -
cdr3_aa: CAGGSNNEQFF
cdr3_nt: TGTGCCGGGGGATCGAACAATGAGCAGTTCTTC

d_call: -
v_call: TRBV20-1
j_call: TRBJ1-1
clone_size: few
cdr3_aa: CSARDTGTTTEAFF
cdr3_nt: TGCAGTGCTAGAGACACAGGAACGACCACTGAAGCTTTCTTT

d_call: TRBD2
v_call: TRBV11-2
j_call: TRBJ2-5
clone_size: -
cdr3_aa: CASSLEGGLAGGRQETQYF
cdr3_nt: TGTGCCAGCAGCTTAGAGGGGGGACTAGCGGGGGGTCGACAAGAGACCCAGTACTTC

d_call: TRBD2
v_call: TRBV4-3
j_call: TRBJ2-1
clone_size: -
cdr3_aa: CASSQGWASGSASYNEQFF
cdr3_nt: TGCGCCAGCAGCCAGGGGTGGGCTAGCGGGAGTGCCTCCTACAATGAGCAGTTCTTC

d_call: -
v_call: TRBV10-3
j_call: TRBJ1-5
clone_size: -
cdr3_aa: CAITPGAEDNQPQHF
cdr3_nt: TGTGCCATCACCCCCGGGGCAGAGGATAATCAGCCCCAGCATTTT

d_call: -
v_call: TRBV4-2
j_call: TRBJ2-1
clone_size: few
cdr3_aa: CASSQTGGQGTNEQFF
cdr3_nt: TGTGCCAGCAGCCAGACCGGAGGGCAGGGTACGAATGAGCAGTTCTTC

d_call: -
v_call: TRBV6-1
j_call: TRBJ1-6
clone_size: -
cdr3_aa: CASSEVRGDNSPLHF
cdr3_nt: TGTGCCAGCAGTGAAGTACGGGGCGACAATTCACCCCTCCACTTT

d_call: TRBD1
v_call: TRBV5-1
j_call: TRBJ2-3
clone_size: -
cdr3_aa: CASSLWGQGPTSTDTQYF
cdr3_nt: TGCGCCAGCAGCTTATGGGGACAGGGACCTACTAGCACAGATACGCAGTATTTT

d_call: -
v_call: TRBV5-4
j_call: TRBJ1-1
clone_size: -
cdr3_aa: CASSLAGRDDTEAFF
cdr3_nt: TGTGCCAGCAGCTTGGCAGGGAGGGACGACACTGAAGCTTTCTTT

d_call: -
v_call: TRBV6-1
j_call: TRBJ2-6
clone_size: -
cdr3_aa: CASSGGGGGANVLTF
cdr3_nt: TGTGCCAGCAGTGGTGGGGGAGGTGGGGCCAACGTCCTGACTTTC

d_call: TRBD1
v_call: TRBV2
j_call: TRBJ1-5
clone_size: -
cdr3_aa: CASSPGTGVHQPQHF
cdr3_nt: TGTGCCAGCAGCCCAGGGACAGGGGTACACCAGCCCCAGCATTTT

d_call: TRBD1
v_call: TRBV28
j_call: TRBJ1-6
clone_size: few
cdr3_aa: CASSLPDRGLGSPLHF
cdr3_nt: TGTGCCAGCAGTTTACCCGACAGGGGGCTTGGCTCACCCCTCCACTTT

d_call: -
v_call: TRBV6-6
j_call: TRBJ1-2
clone_size: few
cdr3_aa: CASSLNRDLYGYTF
cdr3_nt: TGTGCCAGCAGTCTTAACCGGGACCTTTATGGCTACACCTTC

d_call: -
v_call: TRBV4-3
j_call: TRBJ2-7
clone_size: -
cdr3_aa: CASSPEQGGYEQYF
cdr3_nt: TGCGCCAGCAGCCCTGAACAGGGTGGCTACGAGCAGTACTTC

d_call: TRBD1
v_call: TRBV7-8
j_call: TRBJ1-1
clone_size: few
cdr3_aa: CASSPRDRMFVDFF
cdr3_nt: TGTGCCAGCAGCCCGCGGGACAGGATGTTTGTTGATTTCTTT

d_call: -
v_call: TRBV7-9
j_call: TRBJ1-5
clone_size: few
cdr3_aa: CASSPGAGESNQPQHF
cdr3_nt: TGTGCCAGCAGCCCCGGGGCCGGGGAGAGCAATCAGCCCCAGCATTTT

d_call: TRBD2
v_call: TRBV7-2
j_call: TRBJ2-5
clone_size: many
cdr3_aa: CASSLAGASGQETQYF
cdr3_nt: TGTGCCAGCAGCTTAGCGGGGGCTAGCGGGCAAGAGACCCAGTACTTC

d_call: TRBD1
v_call: TRBV7-9
j_call: TRBJ2-1
clone_size: -
cdr3_aa: CASSLGTGEQFF
cdr3_nt: TGTGCCAGCAGCCTCGGGACAGGAGAGCAGTTCTTC